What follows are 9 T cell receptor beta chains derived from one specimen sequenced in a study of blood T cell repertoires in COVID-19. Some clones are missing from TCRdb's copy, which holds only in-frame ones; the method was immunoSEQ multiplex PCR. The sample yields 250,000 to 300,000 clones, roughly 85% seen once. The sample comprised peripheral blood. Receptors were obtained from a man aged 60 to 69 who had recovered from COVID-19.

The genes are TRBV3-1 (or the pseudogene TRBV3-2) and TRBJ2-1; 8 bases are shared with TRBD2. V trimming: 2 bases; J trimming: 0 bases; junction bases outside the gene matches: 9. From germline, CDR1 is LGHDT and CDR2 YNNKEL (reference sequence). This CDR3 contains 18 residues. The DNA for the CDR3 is TGTGCCAGCAGCCAATACGGAACCGGGAGGGACTCCTACAATGAGCAGTTCTTC. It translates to CASSQYGTGRDSYNEQFF.

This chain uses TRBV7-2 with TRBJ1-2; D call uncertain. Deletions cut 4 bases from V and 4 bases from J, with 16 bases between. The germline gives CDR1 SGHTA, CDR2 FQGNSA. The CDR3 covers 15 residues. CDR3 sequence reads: CASSSREGSPYGYTF. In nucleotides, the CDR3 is TGTGCCAGCAGCTCCCGAGAGGGATCACCCTATGGCTACACCTTC.

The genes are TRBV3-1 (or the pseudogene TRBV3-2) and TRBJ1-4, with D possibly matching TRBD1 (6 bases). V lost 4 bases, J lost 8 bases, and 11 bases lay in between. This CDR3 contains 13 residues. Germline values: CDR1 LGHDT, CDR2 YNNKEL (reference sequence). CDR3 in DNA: TGTGCCAGCAGCCGGGACATCAACGAAAAACTGTTTTTT. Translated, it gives CASSRDINEKLFF.

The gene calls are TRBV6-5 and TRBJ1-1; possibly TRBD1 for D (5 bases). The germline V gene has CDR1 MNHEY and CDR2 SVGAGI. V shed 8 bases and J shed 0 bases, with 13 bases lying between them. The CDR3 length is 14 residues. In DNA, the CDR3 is TGTGCCAGCTCCAAGTCCAGGGTGAACACTGAAGCTTTCTTT. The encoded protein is CASSKSRVNTEAFF.

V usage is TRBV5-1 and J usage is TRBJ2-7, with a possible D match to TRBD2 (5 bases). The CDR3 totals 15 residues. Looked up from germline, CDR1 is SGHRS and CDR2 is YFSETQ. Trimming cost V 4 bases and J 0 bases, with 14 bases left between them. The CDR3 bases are TGCGCCAGCAGCCCGGAGGCCCGAAGCTCCTACGAGCAGTACTTC. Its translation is CASSPEARSSYEQYF.

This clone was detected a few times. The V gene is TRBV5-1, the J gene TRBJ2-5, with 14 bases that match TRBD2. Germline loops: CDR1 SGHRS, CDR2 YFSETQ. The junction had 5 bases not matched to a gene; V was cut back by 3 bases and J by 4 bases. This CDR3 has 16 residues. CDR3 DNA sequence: TGCGCCAGCAGCTCGGGGGGACTAGCGGGAGTAGAGACCCAGTACTTC. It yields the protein CASSSGGLAGVETQYF.

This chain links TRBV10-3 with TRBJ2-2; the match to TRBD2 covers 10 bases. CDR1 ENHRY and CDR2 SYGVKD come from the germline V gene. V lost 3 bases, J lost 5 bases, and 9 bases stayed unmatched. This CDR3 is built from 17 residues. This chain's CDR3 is CAISDHGGAGGTGELFF. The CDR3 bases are TGTGCCATCAGTGACCACGGGGGAGCGGGAGGGACCGGGGAGCTGTTTTTT.

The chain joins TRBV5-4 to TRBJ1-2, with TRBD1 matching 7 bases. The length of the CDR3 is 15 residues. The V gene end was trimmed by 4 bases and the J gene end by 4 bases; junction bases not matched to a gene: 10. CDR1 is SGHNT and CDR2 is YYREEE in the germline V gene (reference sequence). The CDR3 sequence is CASSIPGRGTYGYTF. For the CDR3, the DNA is TGTGCCAGCAGCATACCAGGCAGGGGGACCTATGGCTACACCTTC.

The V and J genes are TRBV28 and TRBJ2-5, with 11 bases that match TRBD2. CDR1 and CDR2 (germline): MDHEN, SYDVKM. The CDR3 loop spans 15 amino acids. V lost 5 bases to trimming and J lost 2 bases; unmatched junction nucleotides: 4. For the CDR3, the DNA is TGTGCCAGCAGTATAGCGGGGGGGCGTCAAGAGACCCAGTACTTC. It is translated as CASSIAGGRQETQYF. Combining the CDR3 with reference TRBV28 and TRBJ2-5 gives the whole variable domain DVKVTQSSRYLVKRTGEKVFLECVQDMDHENMFWYRQDPGLGLRLIYFSYDVKMKEKGDIPEGYSVSREKKERFSLILESASTNQTSMYLCASSIAGGRQETQYFGPGTRLLVL.